This is a list of T cell receptor beta chains from one sample in a study of blood T cell repertoires in COVID-19. Only in-frame clones appear in the TCRdb table, and some are missing; sequencing was by immunoSEQ multiplex PCR. The sample includes about 270,000 clones, more than 75% of them seen just once. The sample consisted of PBMCs or T cells enriched from blood (not recorded which). The receptors originated from a woman aged 60 to 75 in a cohort exposed to, infected with or recovered from COVID-19 (not recorded which). CDR3s include the opening cysteine and the closing phenylalanine or tryptophan. A D gene is named only where the DNA matches it firmly. For some rows the clone size is stated as once, few or many, or as a class when expanded; others skip it.

v_call: TRBV5-1
j_call: TRBJ1-1
d_call: NA
cdr3_length: 11
clone_size: few
cdr3_aa: CASSQEGEAFF
cdr3_nt: TGCGCCAGCAGCCAGGAGGGGGAAGCTTTCTTT

v_call: TRBV30
j_call: TRBJ1-5
d_call: NA
cdr3_length: 15
clone_size: once
cdr3_aa: CAWRVGGGGNQPQHF
cdr3_nt: TGTGCCTGGAGAGTCGGGGGAGGAGGCAATCAGCCCCAGCATTTT

v_call: TRBV9
j_call: TRBJ2-2
d_call: NA
cdr3_length: 15
clone_size: NA
cdr3_aa: CASSPRGSGVGELFF
cdr3_nt: TGTGCCAGCAGCCCCCGAGGTAGCGGAGTCGGGGAGCTGTTTTTT

v_call: TRBV18
j_call: TRBJ1-3
d_call: NA
cdr3_length: 11
clone_size: NA
cdr3_aa: CASSPSDTIYF
cdr3_nt: TGTGCCAGCTCACCCTCGGACACCATATATTTT

v_call: TRBV9
j_call: TRBJ2-1
d_call: TRBD1
cdr3_length: 16
clone_size: once
cdr3_aa: CASSVTGQGGNNEQFF
cdr3_nt: TGTGCCAGCAGCGTAACGGGACAGGGCGGAAACAATGAGCAGTTCTTC

v_call: TRBV15
j_call: TRBJ1-2
d_call: NA
cdr3_length: 15
clone_size: NA
cdr3_aa: CATSSFFDFNYGYTF
cdr3_nt: TGTGCCACCAGCAGCTTTTTTGACTTTAACTATGGCTACACCTTC

v_call: TRBV5-6
j_call: TRBJ1-5
d_call: NA
cdr3_length: 14
clone_size: NA
cdr3_aa: CASSLAGSDQPQHF
cdr3_nt: TGTGCCAGCAGCTTGGCCGGGTCAGATCAGCCCCAGCATTTT

v_call: TRBV15
j_call: TRBJ2-7
d_call: NA
cdr3_length: 14
clone_size: NA
cdr3_aa: CATSSPASSYEQYF
cdr3_nt: TGTGCCACCAGCAGTCCGGCTAGCTCCTACGAGCAGTACTTC

v_call: TRBV18
j_call: TRBJ2-3
d_call: TRBD2
cdr3_length: 15
clone_size: NA
cdr3_aa: CASSPPSREADTQYF
cdr3_nt: TGTGCCAGCTCACCACCGAGTCGGGAGGCAGATACGCAGTATTTT

v_call: TRBV5-1
j_call: TRBJ2-5
d_call: TRBD2
cdr3_length: 14
clone_size: NA
cdr3_aa: CASMSGRAVETQYF
cdr3_nt: TGCGCCAGCATGAGCGGGAGGGCCGTGGAGACCCAGTACTTC

v_call: TRBV6-5
j_call: TRBJ2-7
d_call: TRBD2
cdr3_length: 16
clone_size: NA
cdr3_aa: CASSYSPGRGGYEQYF
cdr3_nt: TGTGCCAGCAGTTACTCGCCTGGGAGGGGTGGTTACGAGCAGTACTTC

v_call: TRBV29-1
j_call: TRBJ2-3
d_call: NA
cdr3_length: 11
clone_size: NA
cdr3_aa: CSVARTDTQYF
cdr3_nt: TGCAGCGTAGCCCGCACAGATACGCAGTATTTT

v_call: TRBV27
j_call: TRBJ1-5
d_call: TRBD1
cdr3_length: 15
clone_size: once
cdr3_aa: CASSLTGYSNQPQHF
cdr3_nt: TGTGCCAGCAGTTTGACAGGGTATAGCAATCAGCCCCAGCATTTT